These 30 T cell receptor beta chains originate from one sample sequenced in a study of T cell responses to AZD1222 COVID-19 vaccine. Generated by immunoSEQ multiplex PCR, the TCRdb table keeps only in-frame clones and is missing some. The sample holds some 140,000 clones, approximately 88% seen once. Source: peripheral blood, taken on day 0 of AZD1222 vaccination. These receptors were collected from an adult in good health.

J is TRBJ1-1 and V is TRBV9, with D unresolved. CDR1 is SGDLS and CDR2 is YYNGEE in the germline V gene. V was cut by 4 bases and J by 0 bases, with 13 bases left in between. This CDR3 is 15 amino acids long. The DNA for the CDR3 is TGTGCCAGCAGCCCTCGCGGGTTTATGAACACTGAAGCTTTCTTT. It specifies CASSPRGFMNTEAFF.

The chain is built from TRBV2 and TRBJ1-6; D is unclear. CDR3 length equals 18 residues. Between the trimmed V and J ends, which lost 1 base and 6 bases, there was a span of 19 bases. The germline V gene has CDR1 SNHLY and CDR2 FYNNEI. CDR3 nucleotides: TGTGCCAGCAGTGAAGGTTTGGGGTCATGGAGGGTTAATTCACCCCTCCACTTT. Translation: CASSEGLGSWRVNSPLHF.

This clone was seen a few times. J is TRBJ1-6 and V is TRBV6-6, with 9 bases identical to TRBD1. The germline gives CDR1 MNHNY, CDR2 SVGAGI (reference sequence). The V gene end was trimmed by 3 bases and the J gene end by 9 bases; junction bases not matched to a gene: 3. The length of the CDR3 is 14 residues. CDR3 bases: TGTGCCAGCAGTTATGGGACAGGGACTTCACCCCTCCACTTT. It encodes CASSYGTGTSPLHF.

The chain couples TRBV7-9 to TRBJ1-4; D is unclear. Trimming pared 0 bases from V and 4 bases from J, leaving 12 bases between. This CDR3 has 16 residues. Per germline, CDR1 SEHNR and CDR2 FQNEAQ (reference sequence). Here the CDR3 DNA reads TGTGCCAGCAGCTTAGCACCGCAGGCACATAATGAAAAACTGTTTTTT. This gives the protein CASSLAPQAHNEKLFF.

This clone was observed once. The chain carries TRBV5-1 and TRBJ1-1; TRBD1 is a possible D gene (5 bases). Trimming removed 1 base at V and 1 base at J, with 11 bases between. The germline V gene encodes CDR1 SGHRS and CDR2 YFSETQ. This CDR3 spans 15 amino acids. Written as DNA, the CDR3 is TGCGCCAGCAGCTTGAGGGGCCCGGGGAACACTGAAGCTTTCTTT. Translated: CASSLRGPGNTEAFF. The whole variable domain, filled in from reference TRBV5-1 and TRBJ1-1, reads KAGVTQTPRYLIKTRGQQVTLSCSPISGHRSVSWYQQTPGQGLQFLFEYFSETQRNKGNFPGRFSGRQFSNSRSEMNVSTLELGDSALYLCASSLRGPGNTEAFFGQGTRLTVV.

This clone was detected only once. The chain couples TRBV9 to TRBJ2-3; 12 nucleotides match TRBD2. The CDR3 is made up of 14 amino acids. CDR1 is SGDLS and CDR2 is YYNGEE in the germline V gene. Unmatched junction bases numbered 1, after V lost 4 bases and J lost 4 bases. The CDR3 DNA follows: TGTGCCAGCAGCCCTAGCGGGGGGGCAGATACGCAGTATTTT. Protein: CASSPSGGADTQYF.

V usage is TRBV7-3 and J usage is TRBJ2-2; unclear D gene. Trimming shortened V by 2 bases and J by 0 bases, and 16 bases separated the two germline ends. This CDR3 has 18 amino acids. In germline, CDR1 is SGHTA, CDR2 FQGTGA. CDR3 in DNA: TGTGCCAGCAGCTTATGGCCCATACTTACTACGAACACCGGGGAGCTGTTTTTT. It is translated as CASSLWPILTTNTGELFF.

CDR3 residues: CASSPSPSGGVSEQFF. The CDR3 DNA reads TGTGCCAGCTCACCCTCCCCTAGCGGGGGGGTCAGTGAGCAGTTCTTC. V is TRBV18 and J is TRBJ2-1, with 12 nucleotides matching TRBD2. With V trimmed by 3 bases and J by 9 bases, 9 bases remained unmatched. Germline V CDR1 and CDR2: KGHSH, LQKENI. This CDR3 region has 16 residues.

The gene calls are TRBV6-5 and TRBJ2-2, with D perhaps TRBD1 (6 bases). The CDR3 contains 16 residues. Trimming cost V 2 bases and J 2 bases, with 12 bases left between them. Per germline, CDR1 MNHEY and CDR2 SVGAGI. DNA for the CDR3: TGTGCCAGCAGTTACCAGACAGGCCGAAACACCGGGGAGCTGTTTTTT. Protein product: CASSYQTGRNTGELFF.

This chain uses TRBV27 with TRBJ2-2; D ambiguous. Germline V gene sequence: CDR1 MNHEY, CDR2 SMNVEV (reference sequence). The V end was cut by 11 bases, the J end by 5 bases, with 6 bases between. The CDR3 has 10 amino acids. For the CDR3, the DNA is TGTGCCGCCGGGACCGGGGAGCTGTTTTTT. This codes for CAAGTGELFF.

This sequence joins TRBV5-1 and TRBJ2-7, with D possibly TRBD2 on 6 matching bases. This CDR3 region has 14 residues. Germline CDR1 SGHRS, CDR2 YFSETQ. With 6 bases removed from V and 1 base from J, the gap between germline ends came to 14 bases. CDR3 nucleotide sequence: TGCGCCAGCAAGACCGGGACTCATTCCTACGAGCAGTACTTC. Its protein is CASKTGTHSYEQYF. The whole variable domain, remainder taken from reference TRBV5-1 and TRBJ2-7, is KAGVTQTPRYLIKTRGQQVTLSCSPISGHRSVSWYQQTPGQGLQFLFEYFSETQRNKGNFPGRFSGRQFSNSRSEMNVSTLELGDSALYLCASKTGTHSYEQYFGPGTRLTVT.

The chain has TRBV5-6 and TRBJ2-7, with D perhaps TRBD1 or TRBD2 (5 bases each). Germline V CDR1 and CDR2: SGHDT, YYEEEE. The CDR3 consists of 16 residues. Trimming removed 4 bases at V and 4 bases at J, with 21 bases between. The CDR3 bases are TGTGCCAGCAGCCCTTATCCGGGACGTTCGTTATACGAGCAGTACTTC. Protein product: CASSPYPGRSLYEQYF.

This clone was picked up one time. J is TRBJ2-7 and V is TRBV7-3; 8 nucleotides match TRBD2. The ends lost 2 bases at V and 5 bases at J; junction bases unmatched: 11. The CDR3 extends over 16 amino acids. The V gene's germline CDR1 is SGHTA and CDR2 FQGTGA. The CDR3 region has the DNA TGTGCCAGCAGCTTATTTGCGGGGACTAGTCTGAACGAGCAGTACTTC. Translated: CASSLFAGTSLNEQYF.

This chain links TRBV11-3 with TRBJ1-6; 9 bases align to TRBD1. Germline lookup yields CDR1 SGHNT and CDR2 YENEEA. The CDR3 loop spans 15 amino acids. After removal of 1 base from V and 10 bases from J, the junction contained 5 bases not matched to a gene. The CDR3 DNA reads TGTGCCAGCAGCTTAGGCCGACAGGGGGAATCACCCCTCCACTTT. It encodes CASSLGRQGESPLHF.

The chain combines TRBV9 with TRBJ1-1, with a weak D call TRBD1 (6 bases). V was shortened by 2 bases and J by 1 base, with 15 bases between the two germline ends. The CDR3 has 16 residues. Germline CDR1 reads SGDLS; CDR2 reads YYNGEE. In DNA form, the CDR3 reads TGTGCCAGCAGCGTGGGGTGGGGGGACAAGAACACTGAAGCTTTCTTT. Its translation is CASSVGWGDKNTEAFF.

This clone was seen a handful of times. This chain connects TRBV6-5 to TRBJ1-5, with a possible D match to TRBD1 (6 bases). The germline gives CDR1 MNHEY, CDR2 SVGAGI. This CDR3 has 15 amino acids. The ends were cut back, 7 bases at V and 4 bases at J, with 17 bases in the middle. The CDR3 region has the DNA TGTGCCAGCATGAGGAACGACAGGACAAATCAGCCCCAGCATTTT. It yields the protein CASMRNDRTNQPQHF.

This chain uses TRBV7-3 with TRBJ1-1, with a possible D match to TRBD1 (5 bases). The CDR3 covers 13 residues. V gave up 5 bases and J gave up 7 bases, with 14 bases separating them. Germline V CDR1 and CDR2: SGHTA, FQGTGA. The CDR3 DNA follows: TGTGCCAGCAGCCAAGAGGGGTTCGGTGAAGCTTTCTTT. Its protein is CASSQEGFGEAFF.

J is TRBJ1-4 and V is TRBV11-2; the match to TRBD1 covers 9 bases. Germline V lookup: CDR1 SGHAT, CDR2 FQNNGV. The CDR3 contains 18 residues. The ends lost 5 bases at V and 12 bases at J; junction bases unmatched: 22. CDR3 DNA: TGTGCCAGCAGCCCAGGGGGACAGGGCCTAAATCTGGGACAAGAACTGTTTTTT. Protein sequence: CASSPGGQGLNLGQELFF.

The chain carries TRBV6-5 and TRBJ1-5; no reliable D call. CDR1 is MNHEY, CDR2 SVGAGI, per germline. The germline V and J ends were trimmed by 6 bases and 0 bases, with 12 bases remaining between them. The CDR3 runs 15 residues. CDR3 nucleotide sequence: TGTGCCAGCAGGTTTGAAGGGCCTAGCAATCAGCCCCAGCATTTT. It is translated as CASRFEGPSNQPQHF.

The CDR3 loop is CASSLGRIAGGPGDTQYF. In DNA, the CDR3 is TGTGCCAGCAGCTTGGGACGCATAGCGGGGGGGCCGGGAGATACGCAGTATTTT. The chain carries TRBV5-4 and TRBJ2-3, with 11 bases fitting TRBD2. The CDR3 loop spans 18 amino acids. V shed 0 bases, J shed 5 bases, and the junction held 11 bases outside the gene matches. Germline V gene data show CDR1 as SGHNT and CDR2 as YYREEE (reference sequence).

This clone was recorded a few times. V gene TRBV28 combines with J gene TRBJ1-5; no firm D call. This CDR3 contains 14 residues. Germline CDR1 is MDHEN and CDR2 is SYDVKM. Trimming took 3 bases from V and 3 from J, leaving 9 bases between them. CDR3 in DNA: TGTGCCAGCAGTTTTGAGAGGGACAATCAGCCCCAGCATTTT. The encoded protein is CASSFERDNQPQHF.

J is TRBJ2-2 and V is TRBV27; tentative D call: TRBD2 (6 bases). V shed 7 bases and J shed 4 bases, with 10 bases lying between them. The CDR3 contains 13 residues. The germline CDR1 and CDR2 sequences are MNHEY and SMNVEV (reference sequence). The CDR3 spells CASKEGFTGELFF. In nucleotides, the CDR3 is TGTGCCAGCAAGGAGGGTTTCACCGGGGAGCTGTTTTTT.

This clone came up a few times. The chain joins TRBV30 to TRBJ1-1; tentative D call: TRBD1 (5 bases). The CDR3 has 14 amino acids. V was clipped by 0 bases and J by 2 bases, with 10 bases between them. Per the germline V gene, CDR1 is GTSNPN and CDR2 is SVGIG (reference sequence). The CDR3 loop reads CAWSVTRANTEAFF. In nucleotides, the CDR3 is TGTGCCTGGAGTGTAACCAGGGCAAACACTGAAGCTTTCTTT.

This chain connects TRBV7-9 to TRBJ1-4, with TRBD1 as a possible D gene (6 bases). The V and J ends lost 3 bases and 7 bases respectively, with 18 bases between them. The CDR3 runs to 16 residues. Germline values: CDR1 SEHNR, CDR2 FQNEAQ (reference sequence). This chain's CDR3 is CASSFIRGGKGEKLFF. Here the CDR3 DNA reads TGTGCCAGCAGCTTTATCCGCGGGGGCAAGGGTGAAAAACTGTTTTTT.

The chain recombines TRBV28 with TRBJ1-1; possible D gene TRBD1, 6 bases. V dropped 10 bases and J dropped 1 base, with 13 bases sitting between them. This CDR3 has 13 residues. Germline V CDR1 and CDR2: MDHEN, SYDVKM. This CDR3 is CATRRGGNTEAFF. In DNA form, the CDR3 reads TGTGCCACCCGACGAGGGGGGAACACTGAAGCTTTCTTT.

The chain links TRBV2 to TRBJ2-2; 9 nucleotides agree with TRBD1. Per germline, CDR1 SNHLY and CDR2 FYNNEI. This CDR3 is 15 amino acids long. With 7 bases clipped from V and 8 bases from J, the junction kept 11 bases outside the gene matches. DNA for the CDR3: TGTGCCAGCAACCTAAAGCACAGGGGGCCGGGGGAGCTGTTTTTT. This codes for CASNLKHRGPGELFF.

Turning to this clone: The same CDR3 can be traced to other DNA sequences in this sample. The chain combines TRBV3-1 (or the pseudogene TRBV3-2) with TRBJ1-6; D is uncertain. Trimming took 1 base from V and 3 from J, leaving 4 bases between them. The CDR3 covers 14 residues. The germline V gene encodes CDR1 LGHDT and CDR2 YNNKEL (reference sequence). The chain's CDR3 is CASSQGSYNSPLHF. The CDR3 nucleotides are TGTGCCAGCAGCCAAGGGAGCTATAATTCACCCCTCCACTTT.

This rearrangement joins TRBV9 to TRBJ2-5; TRBD1 or TRBD2 may be the D gene (6 bases each). The V end lost 1 base, the J end lost 2 bases, and 12 bases lay between the germline ends. CDR3 length: 15 amino acids. Germline V gives CDR1 SGDLS, CDR2 YYNGEE. CDR3 residues: CASSVSGARQETQYF. The CDR3 DNA is TGTGCCAGCAGCGTATCGGGGGCAAGACAAGAGACCCAGTACTTC. Combining the CDR3 with reference TRBV9 and TRBJ2-5 gives the whole variable domain DSGVTQTPKHLITATGQRVTLRCSPRSGDLSVYWYQQSLDQGLQFLIQYYNGEERAKGNILERFSAQQFPDLHSELNLSSLELGDSALYFCASSVSGARQETQYFGPGTRLLVL.

This clone was seen more than once but under ten times. The chain employs TRBV7-9 and TRBJ2-7; no clear D gene. Trimming cost V 5 bases and J 7 bases, with 15 bases left between them. Germline CDR1 is SEHNR and CDR2 is FQNEAQ (reference sequence). The length of the CDR3 is 13 residues. The CDR3 DNA reads TGTGCCAGCAGCATCCAATTTGTTCGTGAGCAGTACTTC. Residues: CASSIQFVREQYF.

This clone was counted a single time. The rearrangement links TRBV5-1 to TRBJ1-4; 9 nucleotides agree with TRBD1. This CDR3 comprises 15 residues. CDR1 and CDR2 from the germline V gene are SGHRS and YFSETQ. Unmatched junction bases numbered 3, after V lost 4 bases and J lost 2 bases. The CDR3 DNA follows: TGCGCCAGCAGCAGAGACAGGGGGACTAATGAAAAACTGTTTTTT. This encodes CASSRDRGTNEKLFF.